This T cell receptor (beta chain) was captured in a study of control samples from healthy donors and cancer patients. Trimming left V 2 bases short and J 0 bases short, with 4 bases between. The CDR3 has 13 amino acids. The germline V gene has CDR1 MGHDK and CDR2 SYGVNS. Method: immunoSEQ multiplex PCR; TCRdb's copy keeps in-frame clones and lacks some. In the table there are 120,000 or so clones, over 75% of which are singletons. Source material: blood. The sequence derives from a man younger than 35 in good health. This chain links TRBV25-1 with TRBJ1-1; D unresolved. The CDR3 nucleotides are TGTGCCAGCAGTGAAGGGGTGAACACTGAAGCTTTCTTT. Translating it yields CASSEGVNTEAFF.